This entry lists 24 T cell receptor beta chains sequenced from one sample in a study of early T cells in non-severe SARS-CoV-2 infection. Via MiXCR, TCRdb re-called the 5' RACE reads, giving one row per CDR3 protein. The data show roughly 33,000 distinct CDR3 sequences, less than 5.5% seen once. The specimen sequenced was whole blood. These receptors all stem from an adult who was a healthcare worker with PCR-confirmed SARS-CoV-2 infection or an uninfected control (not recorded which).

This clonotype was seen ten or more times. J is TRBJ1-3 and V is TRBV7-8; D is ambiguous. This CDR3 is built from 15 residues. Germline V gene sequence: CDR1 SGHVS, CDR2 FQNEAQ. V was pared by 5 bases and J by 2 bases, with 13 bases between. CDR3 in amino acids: CASSQDEPPGNTIYF. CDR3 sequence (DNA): TGTGCCAGCAGCCAAGACGAGCCCCCTGGAAACACCATATATTTT.

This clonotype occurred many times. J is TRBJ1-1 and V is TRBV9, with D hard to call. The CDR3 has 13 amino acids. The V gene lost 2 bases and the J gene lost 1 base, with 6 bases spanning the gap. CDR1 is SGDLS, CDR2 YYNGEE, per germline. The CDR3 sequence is CASSVTRNTEAFF. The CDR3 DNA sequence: TGTGCCAGCAGCGTCACACGGAACACTGAAGCTTTCTTT.

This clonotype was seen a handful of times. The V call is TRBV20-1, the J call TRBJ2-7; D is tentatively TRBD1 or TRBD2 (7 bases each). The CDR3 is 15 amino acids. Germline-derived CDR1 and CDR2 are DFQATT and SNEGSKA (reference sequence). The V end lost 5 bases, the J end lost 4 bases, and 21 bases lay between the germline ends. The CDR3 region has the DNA TGCAGTGCTTACCCCGACAGGGAGGGGGTATACGAGCAGTACTTC. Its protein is CSAYPDREGVYEQYF.

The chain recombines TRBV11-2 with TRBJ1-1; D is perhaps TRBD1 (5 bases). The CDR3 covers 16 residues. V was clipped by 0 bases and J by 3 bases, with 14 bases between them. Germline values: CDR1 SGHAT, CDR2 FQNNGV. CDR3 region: CASSLEWGRAYTEAFF. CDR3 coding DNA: TGTGCCAGCAGCTTAGAATGGGGCAGGGCTTACACTGAAGCTTTCTTT.

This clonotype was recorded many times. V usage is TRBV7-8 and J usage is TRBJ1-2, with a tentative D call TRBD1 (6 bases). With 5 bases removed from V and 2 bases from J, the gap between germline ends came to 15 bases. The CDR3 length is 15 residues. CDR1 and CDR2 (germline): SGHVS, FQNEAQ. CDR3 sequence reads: CASSPRTALNYGYTF. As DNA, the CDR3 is TGTGCCAGCAGCCCGCGGACAGCCCTGAACTATGGCTACACCTTC.

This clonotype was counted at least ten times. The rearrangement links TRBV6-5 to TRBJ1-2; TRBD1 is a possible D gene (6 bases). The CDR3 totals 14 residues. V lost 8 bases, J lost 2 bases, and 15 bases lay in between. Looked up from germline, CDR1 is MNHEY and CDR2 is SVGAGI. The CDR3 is CASAPGGRNYGYTF. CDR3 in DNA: TGTGCCAGCGCCCCGGGGGGGCGCAACTATGGCTACACCTTC.

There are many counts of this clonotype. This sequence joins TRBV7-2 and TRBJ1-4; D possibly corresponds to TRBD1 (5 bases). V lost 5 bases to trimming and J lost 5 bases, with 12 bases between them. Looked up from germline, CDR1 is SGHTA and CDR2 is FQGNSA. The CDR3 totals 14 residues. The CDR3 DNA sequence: TGTGCCAGCAGCCCCCGGCGGGGGAATGAAAAACTGTTTTTT. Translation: CASSPRRGNEKLFF.

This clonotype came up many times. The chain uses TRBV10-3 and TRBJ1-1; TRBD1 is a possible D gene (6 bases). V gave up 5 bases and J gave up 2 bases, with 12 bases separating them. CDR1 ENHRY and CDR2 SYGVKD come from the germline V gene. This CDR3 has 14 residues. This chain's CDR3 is CAISYYRDNTEAFF. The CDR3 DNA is TGTGCCATCAGTTACTACAGGGACAACACTGAAGCTTTCTTT.

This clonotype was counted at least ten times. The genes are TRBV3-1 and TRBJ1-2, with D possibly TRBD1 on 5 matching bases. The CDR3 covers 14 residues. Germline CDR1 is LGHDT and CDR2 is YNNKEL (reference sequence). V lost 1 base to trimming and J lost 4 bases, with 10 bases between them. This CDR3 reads CASSQGTGLYGYTF. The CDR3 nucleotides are TGTGCCAGCAGCCAAGGAACAGGACTCTATGGCTACACCTTC.

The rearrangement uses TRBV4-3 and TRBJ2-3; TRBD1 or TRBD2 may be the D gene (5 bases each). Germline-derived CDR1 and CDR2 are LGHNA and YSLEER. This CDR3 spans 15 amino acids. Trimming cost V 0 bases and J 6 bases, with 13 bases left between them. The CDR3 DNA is TGCGCCAGCAGCCAAGATGGACGGGGCGGGGATACGCAGTATTTT. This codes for CASSQDGRGGDTQYF.

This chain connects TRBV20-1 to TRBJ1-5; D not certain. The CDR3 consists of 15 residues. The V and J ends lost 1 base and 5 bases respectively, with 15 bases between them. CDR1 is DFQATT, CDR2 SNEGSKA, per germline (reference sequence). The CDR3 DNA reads TGCAGTGCTAGAGCGCGACTAGGGTCGGATCAGCCCCAGCATTTT. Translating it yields CSARARLGSDQPQHF.

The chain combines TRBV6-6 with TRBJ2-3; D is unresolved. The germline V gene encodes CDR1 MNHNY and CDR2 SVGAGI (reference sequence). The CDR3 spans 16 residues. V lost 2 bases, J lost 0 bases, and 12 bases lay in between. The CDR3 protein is CASSYKASASTDTQYF. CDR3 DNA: TGTGCCAGCAGTTACAAGGCCAGTGCTAGCACAGATACGCAGTATTTT.

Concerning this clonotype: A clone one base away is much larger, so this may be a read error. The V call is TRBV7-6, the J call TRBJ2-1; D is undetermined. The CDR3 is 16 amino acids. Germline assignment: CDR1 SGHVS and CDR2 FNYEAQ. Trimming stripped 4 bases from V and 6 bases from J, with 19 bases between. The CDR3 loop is CASSSQMSSLCNEQFF. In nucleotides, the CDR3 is TGTGCCAGCAGCTCTCAAATGTCTTCTCTATGCAATGAGCAGTTCTTC.

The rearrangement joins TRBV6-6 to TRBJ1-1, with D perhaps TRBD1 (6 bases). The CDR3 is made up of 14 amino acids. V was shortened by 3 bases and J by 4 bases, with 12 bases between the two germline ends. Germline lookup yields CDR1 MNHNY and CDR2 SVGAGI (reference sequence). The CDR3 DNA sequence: TGTGCCAGCAGTTATCCCCAGGGGCCCACTGAAGCTTTCTTT. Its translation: CASSYPQGPTEAFF.

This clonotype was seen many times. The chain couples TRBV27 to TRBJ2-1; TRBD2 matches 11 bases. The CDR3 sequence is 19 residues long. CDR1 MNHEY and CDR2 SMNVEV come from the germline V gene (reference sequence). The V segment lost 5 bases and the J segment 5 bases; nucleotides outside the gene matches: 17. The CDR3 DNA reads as TGTGCCAGCAGTAGGCCGGGACTAGCGGTGCCCCCCGGGAACAATGAGCAGTTCTTC. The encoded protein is CASSRPGLAVPPGNNEQFF.

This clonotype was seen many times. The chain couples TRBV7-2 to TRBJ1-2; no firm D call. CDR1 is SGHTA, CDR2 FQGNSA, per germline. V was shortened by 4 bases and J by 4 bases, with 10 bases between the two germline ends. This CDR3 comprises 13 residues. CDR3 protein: CASSSQRSYGYTF. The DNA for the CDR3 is TGTGCCAGCAGCTCACAAAGGAGCTATGGCTACACCTTC.

In nucleotides, the CDR3 is TGTGCCAGCAGCTTTCCGGGGGCAACTAATGAAAAACTGTTTTTT. It encodes CASSFPGATNEKLFF. The V gene is TRBV11-2, the J gene TRBJ1-4; possibly TRBD1 for D (5 bases). Germline CDR1 SGHAT, CDR2 FQNNGV. The CDR3 is 15 amino acids. Trimming took off 3 bases at V and 0 bases at J, with 8 bases between the two ends.

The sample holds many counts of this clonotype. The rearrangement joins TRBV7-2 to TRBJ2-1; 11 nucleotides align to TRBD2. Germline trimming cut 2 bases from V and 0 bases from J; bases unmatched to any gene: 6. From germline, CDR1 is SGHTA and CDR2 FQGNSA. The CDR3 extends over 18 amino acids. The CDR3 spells CASSLPIAGGLSYNEQFF. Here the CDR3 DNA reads TGTGCCAGCAGCTTACCCATAGCGGGGGGGCTCTCCTACAATGAGCAGTTCTTC.

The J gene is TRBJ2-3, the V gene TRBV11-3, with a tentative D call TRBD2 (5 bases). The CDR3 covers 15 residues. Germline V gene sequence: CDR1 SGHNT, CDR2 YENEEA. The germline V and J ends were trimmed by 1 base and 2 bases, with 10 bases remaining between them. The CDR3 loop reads CASSLGVGLTDTQYF. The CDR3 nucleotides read TGTGCCAGCAGCTTAGGGGTAGGACTCACAGATACGCAGTATTTT.

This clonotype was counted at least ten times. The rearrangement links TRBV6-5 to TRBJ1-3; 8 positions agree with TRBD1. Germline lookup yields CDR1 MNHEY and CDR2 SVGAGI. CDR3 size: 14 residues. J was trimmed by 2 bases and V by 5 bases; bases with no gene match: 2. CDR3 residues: CASSPGQAGNTIYF. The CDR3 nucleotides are TGTGCCAGCAGTCCGGGACAGGCTGGAAACACCATATATTTT.

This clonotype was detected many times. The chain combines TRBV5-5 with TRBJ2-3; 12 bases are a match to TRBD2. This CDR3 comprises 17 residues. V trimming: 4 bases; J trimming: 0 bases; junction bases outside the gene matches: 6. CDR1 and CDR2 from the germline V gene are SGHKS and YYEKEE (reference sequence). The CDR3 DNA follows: TGTGCCAGCAGCCGACTAGCGGGGGTTCCTAGCACAGATACGCAGTATTTT. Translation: CASSRLAGVPSTDTQYF.

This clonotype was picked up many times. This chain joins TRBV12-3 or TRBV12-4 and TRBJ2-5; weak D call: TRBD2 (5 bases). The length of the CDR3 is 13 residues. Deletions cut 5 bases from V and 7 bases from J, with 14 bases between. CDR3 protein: CASSPQRLGTQYF. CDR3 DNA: TGTGCCAGCAGTCCACAGCGGTTAGGGACCCAGTACTTC.

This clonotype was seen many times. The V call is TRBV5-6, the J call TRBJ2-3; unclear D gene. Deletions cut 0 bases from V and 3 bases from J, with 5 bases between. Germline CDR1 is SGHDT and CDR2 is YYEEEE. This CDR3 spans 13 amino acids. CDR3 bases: TGTGCCAGCAGCTTGGTAGTTACAGATACGCAGTATTTT. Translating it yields CASSLVVTDTQYF.

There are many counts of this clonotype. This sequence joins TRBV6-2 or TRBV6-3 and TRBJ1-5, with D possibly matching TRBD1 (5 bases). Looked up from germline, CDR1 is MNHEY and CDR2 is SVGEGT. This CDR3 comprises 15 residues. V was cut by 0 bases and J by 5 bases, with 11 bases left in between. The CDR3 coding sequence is TGTGCCAGCAGTTACTCCGGGACTTATCATCAGCCCCAGCATTTT. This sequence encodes CASSYSGTYHQPQHF.